This T cell receptor beta chain was identified in a study of low-dose radiotherapy and immunotherapy resistance in tumors. This clonotype showed up many times. Time point noted: before trial treatment. The germline V gene encodes CDR1 DFQATT and CDR2 SNEGSKA (reference sequence). V shed 6 bases and J shed 8 bases, with 11 bases lying between them. The CDR3 totals 11 residues. A constant-region primer paired with the V-primer adapter amplified TCRs over about 20 PCR cycles. One entry per CDR3 protein results from TCRdb running MiXCR on the reads. The sample has tens of thousands of distinct CDR3 sequences, 12% seen once.

This receptor was taken from a female donor with ovarian cancer. The gene calls are TRBV20-1 and TRBJ2-1; D unclear. The starting material was PBMCs, obtained before treatment. The CDR3 spells CSAEQVDEQFF. In DNA, the CDR3 is TGCAGTGCGGAACAAGTGGATGAGCAGTTCTTC.